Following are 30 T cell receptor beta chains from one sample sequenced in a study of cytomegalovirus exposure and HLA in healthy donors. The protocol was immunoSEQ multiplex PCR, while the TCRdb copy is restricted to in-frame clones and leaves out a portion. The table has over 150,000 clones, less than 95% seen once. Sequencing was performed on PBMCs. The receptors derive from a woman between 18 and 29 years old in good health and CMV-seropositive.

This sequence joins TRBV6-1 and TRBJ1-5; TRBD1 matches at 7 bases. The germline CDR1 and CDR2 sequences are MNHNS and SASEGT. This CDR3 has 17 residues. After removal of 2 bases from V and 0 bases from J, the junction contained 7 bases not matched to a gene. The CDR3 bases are TGTGCCAGCAGTGAAAGGGGGACAGTTTATAGCAATCAGCCCCAGCATTTT. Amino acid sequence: CASSERGTVYSNQPQHF.

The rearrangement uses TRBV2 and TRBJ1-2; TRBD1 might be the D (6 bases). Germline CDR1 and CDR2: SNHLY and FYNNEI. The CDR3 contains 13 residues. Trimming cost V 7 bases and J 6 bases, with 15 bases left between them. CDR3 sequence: CASTWTVRDGYTF. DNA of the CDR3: TGTGCCAGCACCTGGACAGTCCGTGATGGCTACACCTTC.

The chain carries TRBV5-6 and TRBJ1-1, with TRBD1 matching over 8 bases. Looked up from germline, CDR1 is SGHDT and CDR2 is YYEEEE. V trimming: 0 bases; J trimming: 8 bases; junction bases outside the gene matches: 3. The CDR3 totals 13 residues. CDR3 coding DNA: TGTGCCAGCAGCTTGGGACAGGGGCCGGAAGCTTTCTTT. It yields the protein CASSLGQGPEAFF.

This CDR3 reads CASGGRLAPYEQYF. DNA of the CDR3: TGTGCCAGCGGGGGGCGACTAGCGCCTTACGAGCAGTACTTC. The chain employs TRBV27 and TRBJ2-7; TRBD2 matches at 8 bases. This CDR3 spans 14 amino acids. V lost 8 bases and J lost 4; bases outside the gene matches: 10. Per the germline V gene, CDR1 is MNHEY and CDR2 is SMNVEV (reference sequence).

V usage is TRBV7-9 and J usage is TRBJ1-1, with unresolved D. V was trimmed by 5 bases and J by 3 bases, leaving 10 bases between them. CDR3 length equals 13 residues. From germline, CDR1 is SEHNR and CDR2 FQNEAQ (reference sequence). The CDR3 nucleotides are TGTGCCAGCAGCACCGGGAGGCACACTGAAGCTTTCTTT. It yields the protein CASSTGRHTEAFF. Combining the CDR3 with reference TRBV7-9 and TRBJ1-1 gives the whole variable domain DTGVSQNPRHKITKRGQNVTFRCDPISEHNRLYWYRQTLGQGPEFLTYFQNEAQLEKSRLLSDRFSAERPKGSFSTLEIQRTEQGDSAMYLCASSTGRHTEAFFGQGTRLTVV.

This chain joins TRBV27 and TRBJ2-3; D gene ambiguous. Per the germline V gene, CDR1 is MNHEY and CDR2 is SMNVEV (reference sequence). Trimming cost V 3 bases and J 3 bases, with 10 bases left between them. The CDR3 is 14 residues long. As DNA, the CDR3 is TGTGCCAGCAGTTTGGCTAGTGTAACAGATACGCAGTATTTT. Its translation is CASSLASVTDTQYF.

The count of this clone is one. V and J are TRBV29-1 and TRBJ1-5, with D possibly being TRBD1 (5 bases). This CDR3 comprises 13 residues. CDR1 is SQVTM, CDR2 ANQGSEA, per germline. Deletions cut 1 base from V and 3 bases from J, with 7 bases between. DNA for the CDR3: TGCAGCGTTGAAGTACAGGTCAATCAGCCCCAGCATTTT. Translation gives CSVEVQVNQPQHF.

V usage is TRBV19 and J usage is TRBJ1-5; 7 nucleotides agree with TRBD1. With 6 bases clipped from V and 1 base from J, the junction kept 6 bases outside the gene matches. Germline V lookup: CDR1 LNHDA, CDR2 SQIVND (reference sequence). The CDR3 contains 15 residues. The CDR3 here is CASRKEGASNQPQHF. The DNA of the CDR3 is TGTGCCAGTAGAAAAGAGGGGGCAAGCAATCAGCCCCAGCATTTT.

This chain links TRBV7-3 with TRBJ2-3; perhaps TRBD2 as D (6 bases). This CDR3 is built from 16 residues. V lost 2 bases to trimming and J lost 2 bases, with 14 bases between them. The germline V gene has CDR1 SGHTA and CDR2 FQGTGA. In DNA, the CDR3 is TGTGCCAGCAGCTTAGGTATAGCGGCCTTCACAGATACGCAGTATTTT. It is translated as CASSLGIAAFTDTQYF.

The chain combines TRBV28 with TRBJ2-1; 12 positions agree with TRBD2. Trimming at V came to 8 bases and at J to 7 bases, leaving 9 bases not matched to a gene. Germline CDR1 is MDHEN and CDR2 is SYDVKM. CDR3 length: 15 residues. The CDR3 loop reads CASSKTSGSLNEQFF. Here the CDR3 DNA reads TGTGCCAGCTCCAAGACTAGCGGGAGTCTAAATGAGCAGTTCTTC.

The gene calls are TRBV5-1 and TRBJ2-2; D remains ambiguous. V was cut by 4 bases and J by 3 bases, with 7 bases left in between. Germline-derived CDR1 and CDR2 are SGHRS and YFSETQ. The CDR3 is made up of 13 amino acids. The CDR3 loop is CASSIGYTGELFF. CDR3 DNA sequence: TGCGCCAGCAGCATCGGTTACACCGGGGAGCTGTTTTTT. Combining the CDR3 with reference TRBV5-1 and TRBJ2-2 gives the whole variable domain KAGVTQTPRYLIKTRGQQVTLSCSPISGHRSVSWYQQTPGQGLQFLFEYFSETQRNKGNFPGRFSGRQFSNSRSEMNVSTLELGDSALYLCASSIGYTGELFFGEGSRLTVL.

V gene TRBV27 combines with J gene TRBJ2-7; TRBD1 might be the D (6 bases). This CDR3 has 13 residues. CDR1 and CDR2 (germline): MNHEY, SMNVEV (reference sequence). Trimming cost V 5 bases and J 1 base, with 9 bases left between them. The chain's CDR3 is CASSKRGSYEQYF. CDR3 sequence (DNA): TGTGCCAGCAGTAAAAGGGGGTCCTACGAGCAGTACTTC.

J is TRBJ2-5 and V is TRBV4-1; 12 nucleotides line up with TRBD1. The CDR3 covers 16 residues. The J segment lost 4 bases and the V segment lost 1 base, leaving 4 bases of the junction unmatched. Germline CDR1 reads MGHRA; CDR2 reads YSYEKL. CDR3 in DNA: TGCGCCAGCAGCCAAGGGGGACAGGGGGCGCGAGAGACCCAGTACTTC. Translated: CASSQGGQGARETQYF.

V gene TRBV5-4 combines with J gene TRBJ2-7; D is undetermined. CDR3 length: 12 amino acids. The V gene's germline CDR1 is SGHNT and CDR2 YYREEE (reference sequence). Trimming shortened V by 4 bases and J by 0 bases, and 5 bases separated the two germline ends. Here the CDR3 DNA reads TGTGCCAGCAGCCAATCCTCCTACGAGCAGTACTTC. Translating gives CASSQSSYEQYF. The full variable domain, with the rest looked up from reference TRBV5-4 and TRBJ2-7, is ETGVTQSPTHLIKTRGQQVTLRCSSQSGHNTVSWYQQALGQGPQFIFQYYREEENGRGNFPPRFSGLQFPNYSSELNVNALELDDSALYLCASSQSSYEQYFGPGTRLTVT.

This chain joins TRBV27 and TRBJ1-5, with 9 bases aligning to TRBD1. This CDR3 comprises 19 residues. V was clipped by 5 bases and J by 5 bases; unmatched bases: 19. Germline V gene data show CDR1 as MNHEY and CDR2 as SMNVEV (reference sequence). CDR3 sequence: CASSPLGGQGGIGYQPQHF. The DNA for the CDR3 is TGTGCCAGCAGTCCATTGGGGGGACAGGGCGGCATTGGTTATCAGCCCCAGCATTTT.

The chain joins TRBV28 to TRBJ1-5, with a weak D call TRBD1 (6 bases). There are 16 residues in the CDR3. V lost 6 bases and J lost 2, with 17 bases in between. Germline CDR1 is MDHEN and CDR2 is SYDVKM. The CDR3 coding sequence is TGTGCCAGCAGCTCGGATCCTACAGGGCGCAATCAGCCCCAGCATTTT. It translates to CASSSDPTGRNQPQHF. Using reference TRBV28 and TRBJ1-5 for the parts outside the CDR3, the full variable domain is DVKVTQSSRYLVKRTGEKVFLECVQDMDHENMFWYRQDPGLGLRLIYFSYDVKMKEKGDIPEGYSVSREKKERFSLILESASTNQTSMYLCASSSDPTGRNQPQHFGDGTRLSIL.

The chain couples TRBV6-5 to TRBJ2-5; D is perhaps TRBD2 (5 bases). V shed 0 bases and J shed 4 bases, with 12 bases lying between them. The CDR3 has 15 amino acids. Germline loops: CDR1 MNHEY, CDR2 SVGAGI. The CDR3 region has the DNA TGTGCCAGCAGTTACTCAGGGAGTCCGGTAGAGACCCAGTACTTC. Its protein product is CASSYSGSPVETQYF.

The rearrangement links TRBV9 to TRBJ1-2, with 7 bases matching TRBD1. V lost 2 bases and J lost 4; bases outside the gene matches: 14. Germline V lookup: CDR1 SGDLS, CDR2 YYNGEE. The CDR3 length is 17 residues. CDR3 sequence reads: CASSVSTDRDEIYGYTF. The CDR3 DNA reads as TGTGCCAGCAGCGTCTCGACTGACAGGGATGAGATCTATGGCTACACCTTC.

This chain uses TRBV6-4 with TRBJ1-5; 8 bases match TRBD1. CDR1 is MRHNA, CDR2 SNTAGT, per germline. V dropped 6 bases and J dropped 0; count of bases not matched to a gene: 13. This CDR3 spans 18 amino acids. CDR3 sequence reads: CASRTRTGKKYSNQPQHF. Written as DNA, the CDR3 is TGTGCCAGCAGGACCCGGACAGGGAAGAAATATAGCAATCAGCCCCAGCATTTT.

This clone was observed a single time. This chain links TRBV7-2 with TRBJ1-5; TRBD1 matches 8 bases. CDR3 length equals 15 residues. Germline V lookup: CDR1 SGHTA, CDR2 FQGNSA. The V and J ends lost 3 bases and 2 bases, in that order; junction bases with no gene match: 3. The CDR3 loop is CASSLTTGGNQPQHF. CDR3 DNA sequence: TGTGCCAGCAGCTTGACGACAGGGGGCAATCAGCCCCAGCATTTT.

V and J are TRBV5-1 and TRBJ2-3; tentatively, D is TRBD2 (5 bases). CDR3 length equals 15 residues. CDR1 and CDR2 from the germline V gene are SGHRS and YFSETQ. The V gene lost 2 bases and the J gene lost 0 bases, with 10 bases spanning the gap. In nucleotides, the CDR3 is TGCGCCAGCAGCTTTTCCCCGGGGAGCACAGATACGCAGTATTTT. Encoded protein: CASSFSPGSTDTQYF. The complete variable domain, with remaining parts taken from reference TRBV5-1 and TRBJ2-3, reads KAGVTQTPRYLIKTRGQQVTLSCSPISGHRSVSWYQQTPGQGLQFLFEYFSETQRNKGNFPGRFSGRQFSNSRSEMNVSTLELGDSALYLCASSFSPGSTDTQYFGPGTRLTVL.

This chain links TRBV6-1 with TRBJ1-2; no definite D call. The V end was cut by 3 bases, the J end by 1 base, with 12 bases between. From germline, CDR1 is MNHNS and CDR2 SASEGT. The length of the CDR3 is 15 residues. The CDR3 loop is CASSETRFSNYGYTF. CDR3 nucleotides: TGTGCCAGCAGTGAGACAAGATTTAGTAACTATGGCTACACCTTC.

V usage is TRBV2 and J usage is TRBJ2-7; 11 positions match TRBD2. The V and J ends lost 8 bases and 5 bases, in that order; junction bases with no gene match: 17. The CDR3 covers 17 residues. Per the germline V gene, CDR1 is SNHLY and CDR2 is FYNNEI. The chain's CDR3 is CASRSGRAYTPTHEQYF. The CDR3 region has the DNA TGTGCCAGCCGTAGCGGGAGGGCCTATACACCGACCCACGAGCAGTACTTC.

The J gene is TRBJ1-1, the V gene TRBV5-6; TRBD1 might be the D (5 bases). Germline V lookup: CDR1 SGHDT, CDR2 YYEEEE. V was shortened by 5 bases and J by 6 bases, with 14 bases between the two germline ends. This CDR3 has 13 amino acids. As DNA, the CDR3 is TGTGCCAGCAGTGACAGTATTTTTGCTGAAGCTTTCTTT. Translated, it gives CASSDSIFAEAFF.

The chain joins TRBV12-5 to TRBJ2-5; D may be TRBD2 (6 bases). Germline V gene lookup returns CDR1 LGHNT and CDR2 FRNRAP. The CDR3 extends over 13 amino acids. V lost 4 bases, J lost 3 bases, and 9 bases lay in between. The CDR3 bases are TGTGCTAGTGGTTGGGGGGAAGAAGAGACCCAGTACTTC. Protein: CASGWGEEETQYF. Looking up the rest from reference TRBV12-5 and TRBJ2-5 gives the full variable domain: DARVTQTPRHKVTEMGQEVTMRCQPILGHNTVFWYRQTMMQGLELLAYFRNRAPLDDSGMPKDRFSAEMPDATLATLKIQPSEPRDSAVYFCASGWGEEETQYFGPGTRLLVL.

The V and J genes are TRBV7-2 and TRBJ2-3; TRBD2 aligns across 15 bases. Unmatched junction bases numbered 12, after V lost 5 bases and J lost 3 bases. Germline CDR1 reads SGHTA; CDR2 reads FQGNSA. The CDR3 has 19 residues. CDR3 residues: CASSRAGLAGGLRTDTQYF. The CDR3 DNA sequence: TGTGCCAGCAGCCGTGCTGGACTAGCGGGGGGGCTTAGGACAGATACGCAGTATTTT.

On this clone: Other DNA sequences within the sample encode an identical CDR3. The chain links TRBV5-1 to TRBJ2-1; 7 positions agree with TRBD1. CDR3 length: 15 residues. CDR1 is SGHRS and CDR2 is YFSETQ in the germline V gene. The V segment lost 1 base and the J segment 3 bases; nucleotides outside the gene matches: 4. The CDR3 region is CASSLPGTDYNEQFF. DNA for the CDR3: TGCGCCAGCAGCTTGCCCGGGACAGACTACAATGAGCAGTTCTTC.

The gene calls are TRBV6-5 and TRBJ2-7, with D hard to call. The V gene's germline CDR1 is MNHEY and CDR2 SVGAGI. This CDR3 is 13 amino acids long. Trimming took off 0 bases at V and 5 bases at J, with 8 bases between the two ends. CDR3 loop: CASSYSLGDEQYF. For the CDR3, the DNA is TGTGCCAGCAGTTACTCTTTAGGAGACGAGCAGTACTTC.

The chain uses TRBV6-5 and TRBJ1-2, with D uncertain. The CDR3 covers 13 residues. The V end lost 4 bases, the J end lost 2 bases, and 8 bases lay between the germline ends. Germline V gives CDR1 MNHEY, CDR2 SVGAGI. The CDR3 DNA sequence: TGTGCCAGCAGTTTCCAGTTAAACTATGGCTACACCTTC. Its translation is CASSFQLNYGYTF.

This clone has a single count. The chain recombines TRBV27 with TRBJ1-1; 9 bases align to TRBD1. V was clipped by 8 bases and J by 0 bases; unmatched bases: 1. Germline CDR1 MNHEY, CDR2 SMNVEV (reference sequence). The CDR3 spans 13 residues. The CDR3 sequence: CASGQGMNTEAFF. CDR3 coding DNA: TGTGCCAGCGGACAGGGGATGAACACTGAAGCTTTCTTT.